These T cell receptor beta chains were read from a single sample in a study of blood T cell repertoires in COVID-19. Profiled with immunoSEQ multiplex PCR; TCRdb holds only in-frame clones, not every one. The sample holds almost 350,000 clones; roughly 90% are singletons and the top ten take just over 1%. Source material: PBMCs or T cells enriched from blood (not recorded which). These receptors were obtained from a woman aged 30 to 39 who had been exposed to COVID-19. Both conserved end residues are part of each CDR3. A D gene is named only where the DNA matches it firmly.

d_call	v_call	j_call	cdr3_aa
.	TRBV12-3/TRBV12-4	TRBJ1-5	CASSLKNNQPQHF
TRBD1	TRBV11-2	TRBJ1-1	CASSFLQGGTEAFF
.	TRBV28	TRBJ1-1	CASSLWFGGNTEAFF
TRBD1	TRBV11-3	TRBJ2-1	CASSLGTGVDEQFF
TRBD1	TRBV5-1	TRBJ1-2	CASSLRSSGQGGRGYTF
.	TRBV5-1	TRBJ2-5	CASRTGLQETQYF
.	TRBV7-6	TRBJ2-3	CASSLGTDTDTQYF
.	TRBV6-5	TRBJ2-3	CASSYAGTGRDTQYF
.	TRBV10-2	TRBJ1-2	CASSESRTNYGYTF
TRBD1	TRBV2	TRBJ1-2	CASPRGQGRGYTF
TRBD1	TRBV12-3/TRBV12-4	TRBJ2-1	CASSSTGVHEQFF
.	TRBV2	TRBJ2-2	CASSAGSKNTGELFF
TRBD1	TRBV7-9	TRBJ2-4	CASSLYAGQGGNIQYF
.	TRBV29-1	TRBJ1-2	CITSGGGWDYGYTF
TRBD2	TRBV10-2	TRBJ2-7	CASSESPSGSGEQYF
.	TRBV10-1	TRBJ2-2	CASRDGTRTGELFF
TRBD2	TRBV7-6	TRBJ2-7	CASSLSGTASGTYEQYF
.	TRBV18	TRBJ2-6	CASSLADPTSGANVLTF
TRBD2	TRBV9	TRBJ2-5	CASSVGLAGGYQETQYF
.	TRBV6-5	TRBJ2-3	CATSKGGTDTQYF
.	TRBV7-8	TRBJ2-7	CASSLAFRGQYF
.	TRBV13	TRBJ1-3	CASSSGGAGGNTIYF
TRBD1	TRBV5-1	TRBJ2-2	CASSLEGATGELFF
.	TRBV7-9	TRBJ1-2	CASSLLEYYGYTF
TRBD2	TRBV28	TRBJ2-1	CASNPPGLAGDNEQFF
.	TRBV6-5	TRBJ2-5	CASSYWQAQETQYF
.	TRBV5-6	TRBJ1-5	CASSLATGQPQHF
TRBD2	TRBV10-3	TRBJ2-5	CAISDTREGETQYF
TRBD2	TRBV27	TRBJ2-3	CASSSWEGQVDTQYF
TRBD2	TRBV15	TRBJ2-3	CATSRLAGPTDTQYF
TRBD1	TRBV5-1	TRBJ2-5	CASSLGQGRETQYF
.	TRBV27	TRBJ1-2	CASRFRARGLYYGYTF
TRBD1	TRBV4-1	TRBJ1-4	CASSQAFGQGATNEKLFF
.	TRBV5-1	TRBJ1-4	CASSLGQGIFPEKLFF
TRBD2	TRBV11-3	TRBJ2-1	CASSLGGLAGRDEQFF
.	TRBV27	TRBJ2-5	CASSLGAQETQYF
.	TRBV27	TRBJ2-2	CASSLRGGVTGELFF
TRBD1	TRBV28	TRBJ2-1	CASSLTGGELHEQFF
.	TRBV19	TRBJ1-2	CASSVTRTALANYGYTF
.	TRBV5-6	TRBJ1-5	CASSASGQRHQPQHF
TRBD2	TRBV19	TRBJ2-1	CASSPWTSYNEQFF
TRBD1	TRBV28	TRBJ2-7	CASSFLGQGVYEQYF
.	TRBV9	TRBJ2-1	CASSAAYRDGEQFF
TRBD1	TRBV6-6	TRBJ1-1	CASSPQGAGTEAFF
TRBD1	TRBV19	TRBJ2-7	CASSTGTGAAYEQYF
.	TRBV5-1	TRBJ2-5	CASSLEVAGWGQETQYF
.	TRBV12-3/TRBV12-4	TRBJ2-2	CASSLVSTGELFF